Described below is a single T cell receptor beta chain sequence and its context. With 4 bases removed from V and 4 bases from J, the gap between germline ends came to 21 bases. This CDR3 region has 17 residues. Germline lookup yields CDR1 SGHRS and CDR2 YFSETQ. The data were taken from a study of blood T cell repertoires in COVID-19. The wider study: Material from acute and convalescent COVID-19 was sourced from the United States, Italy and Spain. The cDNA or gDNA used as material had been derived from T cells, B-cell-depleted T cells, or PBMCs.

Profiling relied on immunoSEQ multiplex PCR, and the TCRdb table lists in-frame clones only, not all of them. The table has 75,000 to 90,000 clones, roughly 78% seen once; the top ten hold about a third. The TCR comes from a man aged 55 to 69 with COVID-19, enrolled during active disease. Sequenced input: peripheral blood. The rearrangement joins TRBV5-1 to TRBJ2-1, with D possibly TRBD2 on 7 matching bases. As DNA, the CDR3 is TGCGCCAGCAGCAGGCTGACGGGGGGCTTCCGATACAATGAGCAGTTCTTC. It translates to CASSRLTGGFRYNEQFF.